A single sample gave rise to the 14 T cell receptor beta chains below, sequenced in a study of long-term antiretroviral therapy in people with HIV. Running of the v3.0 immunoSEQ assay took place at survey level. Profiling relied on immunoSEQ multiplex PCR, and the TCRdb table lists in-frame clones only, not all of them. The data show about 21,000 clones, 80% to 85% seen once. The sample consisted of unsorted PBMCs, taken 0.2 years after starting antiretroviral therapy. These receptors all stem from a woman in her 30s with HIV.

CDR3 residues: CASSPSLGAQDTQYF. The CDR3 DNA follows: TGTGCCAGCAGCCCGTCCCTAGGGGCACAAGATACGCAGTATTTT. V and J are TRBV13 and TRBJ2-3, with D possibly TRBD1 on 5 matching bases. Germline CDR1 reads PRHDT; CDR2 reads FYEKMQ (reference sequence). CDR3 length: 15 amino acids. Trimming stripped 5 bases from V and 5 bases from J, with 17 bases between.

The V call is TRBV7-2, the J call TRBJ1-1, with D possibly matching TRBD1 (6 bases). This CDR3 contains 16 residues. V was trimmed by 5 bases and J by 5 bases, leaving 21 bases between them. Germline V lookup: CDR1 SGHTA, CDR2 FQGNSA. CDR3 nucleotide sequence: TGTGCCAGCAGCCCATCCCCCACACAGGGTTCGACTGAAGCTTTCTTT. It translates to CASSPSPTQGSTEAFF.

The V gene is TRBV30, the J gene TRBJ1-6; the match to TRBD1 covers 8 bases. Germline V gene data show CDR1 as GTSNPN and CDR2 as SVGIG (reference sequence). Losses at the gene ends were 3 bases for V and 6 bases for J; bases not matched to a gene: 4. The CDR3 runs to 14 residues. CDR3 protein: CAWREDRVNSPLHF. Here the CDR3 DNA reads TGTGCCTGGAGAGAGGACAGGGTTAATTCACCCCTCCACTTT.

The J gene is TRBJ2-5, the V gene TRBV6-1; D possibly uses TRBD1 or TRBD2 (5 bases each). With 3 bases removed from V and 7 bases from J, the gap between germline ends came to 21 bases. The germline V gene encodes CDR1 MNHNS and CDR2 SASEGT. This CDR3 spans 16 amino acids. The CDR3 spells CASSEIWSGGVLTQYF. CDR3 nucleotides: TGTGCCAGCAGTGAGATTTGGTCTGGGGGTGTGTTGACCCAGTACTTC.

The CDR3 reads CASSLARRRSDQPQHF. In DNA, the CDR3 is TGTGCCAGCAGCTTGGCCAGGCGGCGATCGGATCAGCCCCAGCATTTT. The gene calls are TRBV5-8 and TRBJ1-5; the D is unclear. V lost 0 bases and J 5 bases, leaving 15 bases between the germline ends. The CDR3 spans 16 residues. CDR1 and CDR2 from the germline V gene are SGHTS and YDEGEE.

V gene TRBV5-8 combines with J gene TRBJ2-5, with D maybe TRBD1 (7 bases). There are 14 residues in the CDR3. The V end was cut by 4 bases, the J end by 2 bases, with 12 bases between. In germline, CDR1 is SGHTS, CDR2 YDEGEE. CDR3 amino acids: CASSQGGRQETQYF. In nucleotides, the CDR3 is TGTGCCAGCAGCCAGGGGGGCAGGCAAGAGACCCAGTACTTC.

V gene TRBV12-5 combines with J gene TRBJ2-5; tentatively, D is TRBD1 (6 bases). The CDR3 length is 15 residues. Germline V gives CDR1 LGHNT, CDR2 FRNRAP. The ends were cut back, 1 base at V and 1 base at J, with 10 bases in the middle. CDR3 coding DNA: TGTGCTAGTGGTTTGGAACAGGGACCCCAAGAGACCCAGTACTTC. Translating it yields CASGLEQGPQETQYF.

J is TRBJ1-2 and V is TRBV2; D remains ambiguous. The CDR3 length is 11 residues. Germline CDR1 reads SNHLY; CDR2 reads FYNNEI. The V and J ends lost 10 bases and 5 bases respectively, with 11 bases between them. The CDR3 sequence is CANQKGYGYTF. CDR3 in DNA: TGTGCCAATCAAAAGGGATATGGCTACACCTTC.

This rearrangement joins TRBV6-1 to TRBJ2-5; 9 bases align to TRBD1. This CDR3 comprises 13 residues. Germline CDR1 and CDR2: MNHNS and SASEGT. V was pared by 6 bases and J by 7 bases, with 6 bases of the junction left unmatched. CDR3 protein: CASRGQGSWTQYF. The CDR3 nucleotides are TGTGCCAGCAGGGGACAGGGTTCGTGGACCCAGTACTTC.

The chain carries TRBV5-5 and TRBJ2-3; D not certain. CDR3 length equals 16 residues. Germline V lookup: CDR1 SGHKS, CDR2 YYEKEE (reference sequence). V shed 4 bases and J shed 0 bases, with 15 bases lying between them. CDR3 residues: CASSDPVPPSTDTQYF. Written as DNA, the CDR3 is TGTGCCAGCAGCGATCCCGTACCACCCAGCACAGATACGCAGTATTTT.

The chain's CDR3 is CASSLLGGPSDTQYF. CDR3 DNA sequence: TGTGCCAGCAGCTTGTTAGGGGGGCCCTCAGATACGCAGTATTTT. This chain uses TRBV5-4 with TRBJ2-3; D may match TRBD1 or TRBD2 (6 bases each). CDR3 length: 15 amino acids. V was cut by 1 base and J by 4 bases, with 13 bases left in between. Germline CDR1 is SGHNT and CDR2 is YYREEE (reference sequence).

This sequence joins TRBV27 and TRBJ1-1; no reliable D call. The germline gives CDR1 MNHEY, CDR2 SMNVEV (reference sequence). The CDR3 is made up of 16 amino acids. Trimming pared 3 bases from V and 2 bases from J, leaving 16 bases between. Here the CDR3 DNA reads TGTGCCAGCAGTTTGGGGAATGGCAGACCTAACACTGAAGCTTTCTTT. Its translation is CASSLGNGRPNTEAFF.

The CDR3 reads CASSLDRWEAKNIQYF. The CDR3 bases are TGTGCCAGCAGCTTGGACCGGTGGGAAGCCAAAAACATTCAGTACTTC. This sequence joins TRBV5-6 and TRBJ2-4; D is uncertain. The CDR3 extends over 16 amino acids. V was cut by 0 bases and J by 0 bases, with 10 bases left in between. Germline loops: CDR1 SGHDT, CDR2 YYEEEE. Full variable domain (outside the CDR3, taken from reference TRBV5-6 and TRBJ2-4): DAGVTQSPTHLIKTRGQQVTLRCSPKSGHDTVSWYQQALGQGPQFIFQYYEEEERQRGNFPDRFSGHQFPNYSSELNVNALLLGDSALYLCASSLDRWEAKNIQYFGAGTRLSVL.

This clone is medium-sized within its sample. Other DNA sequences from this sample encode an identical CDR3 as well. The chain recombines TRBV9 with TRBJ1-1; TRBD1 is a possible D gene (5 bases). The length of the CDR3 is 13 residues. Germline CDR1 and CDR2: SGDLS and YYNGEE. With 0 bases removed from V and 4 bases from J, the gap between germline ends came to 7 bases. The CDR3 here is CASSVERGTEAFF. As DNA, the CDR3 is TGTGCCAGCAGCGTAGAGAGGGGCACTGAAGCTTTCTTT.